This TCR beta chain was captured by sequencing in a study of cytomegalovirus exposure and HLA in healthy donors. In germline, CDR1 is MDHEN, CDR2 SYDVKM. The CDR3 runs 15 residues. V trimming: 5 bases; J trimming: 6 bases; junction bases outside the gene matches: 11. Details on this clone: Its target is not known.

Primers: 60 Vbeta forward and 13 Jbeta reverse. Only in-frame clones appear in the TCRdb table, and some are missing; sequencing was by immunoSEQ multiplex PCR. Of about 150,000 clones in the sample, 84% were seen once. Broader study findings: Accurate prediction of most subjects' HLA-A and HLA-B alleles from TCR beta sequences was reported.

V gene TRBV28 combines with J gene TRBJ2-7; TRBD1 aligns across 9 bases. This clonotype originated in a man aged 18 to 30 in good health and CMV-seronegative. Material: PBMCs. The CDR3 loop is CASSTPGQGPVEQYF. In nucleotides, the CDR3 is TGTGCCAGCAGTACGCCGGGACAGGGCCCCGTCGAGCAGTACTTC.